Following are 13 T cell receptor beta chains from one sample sequenced in a study of T cells in Graves' hyperthyroidism and ophthalmopathy. Amplification targeted TCR beta CDR3 regions from RNA transcripts. First-round RT-PCR of the TCR CDR3 relied on the HTBI primer set. In TCRdb, the multiplex PCR reads were re-called with MiXCR into one record per CDR3 protein. The sample gives approximately 400,000 distinct CDR3 sequences, 20% to 30% of which show up once; more than 60% is in the top ten. The sample consisted of blood. Receptors were obtained from a man aged 50 to 59 with Graves' hyperthyroidism.

This clonotype has ten or more counts. This sequence joins TRBV27 and TRBJ2-5; 8 positions agree with TRBD1. This CDR3 has 15 amino acids. The ends lost 8 bases at V and 1 base at J; junction bases unmatched: 9. Germline values: CDR1 MNHEY, CDR2 SMNVEV (reference sequence). CDR3 coding DNA: TGTGCCAGCGCACCGGGACAGGTCCTCCAAGAGACCCAGTACTTC. This encodes CASAPGQVLQETQYF.

The rearrangement joins TRBV19 to TRBJ2-3, with 9 bases that match TRBD1. The V and J ends lost 5 bases and 0 bases, in that order; junction bases with no gene match: 6. The CDR3 sequence is 16 residues long. From germline, CDR1 is LNHDA and CDR2 SQIVND (reference sequence). Written as DNA, the CDR3 is TGTGCCAGTAGTCGTGAGGGACAGGGTAGCACAGATACGCAGTATTTT. It is translated as CASSREGQGSTDTQYF.

In its sample, this clonotype was seen a few times. The V gene is TRBV5-1, the J gene TRBJ1-2; 9 bases align to TRBD1. The ends lost 4 bases at V and 2 bases at J; junction bases unmatched: 3. This CDR3 is built from 14 residues. The germline CDR1 and CDR2 sequences are SGHRS and YFSETQ. The CDR3 DNA is TGCGCCAGCAGCCACGGGACAGGGAACTATGGCTACACCTTC. Protein: CASSHGTGNYGYTF.

The rearrangement uses TRBV7-8 and TRBJ2-2, with D unresolved. The CDR3 length is 14 residues. V lost 4 bases and J lost 4, with 10 bases in between. Germline CDR1 is SGHVS and CDR2 is FQNEAQ. CDR3 bases: TGTGCCAGCAGCTCCAATAGCCTCACCGGGGAGCTGTTTTTT. Translating gives CASSSNSLTGELFF. Supplemented by reference TRBV7-8 and TRBJ2-2, the full variable domain reads GAGVSQSPRYKVAKRGQDVALRCDPISGHVSLFWYQQALGQGPEFLTYFQNEAQLDKSGLPSDRFFAERPEGSVSTLKIQRTQQEDSAVYLCASSSNSLTGELFFGEGSRLTVL.

Many counts were recorded for this clonotype. The V gene is TRBV5-1, the J gene TRBJ2-7; no firm D call. V was cut by 4 bases and J by 0 bases, with 11 bases left in between. Per germline, CDR1 SGHRS and CDR2 YFSETQ. CDR3 size: 14 residues. This chain's CDR3 is CASSATYSSYEQYF. CDR3 DNA sequence: TGCGCCAGCAGCGCAACGTATAGCTCCTACGAGCAGTACTTC.

The rearrangement uses TRBV6-1 and TRBJ2-3; no reliable D call. Trimming cost V 5 bases and J 2 bases, with 11 bases left between them. This CDR3 is 14 amino acids long. Germline loops: CDR1 MNHNS, CDR2 SASEGT. The CDR3 nucleotides are TGTGCCAGCAGTCCCGACATCTCCACAGATACGCAGTATTTT. It translates to CASSPDISTDTQYF.

The V and J genes are TRBV20-1 and TRBJ2-2; D remains unclear. V was clipped by 4 bases and J by 5 bases, with 8 bases between them. Germline lookup yields CDR1 DFQATT and CDR2 SNEGSKA (reference sequence). The CDR3 extends over 12 amino acids. The CDR3 nucleotides are TGCAGTGCTAAATCCGGGACCGGGGAGCTGTTTTTT. Its protein product is CSAKSGTGELFF.

This clonotype was seen at least ten times. This chain connects TRBV30 to TRBJ2-7; unclear D gene. The germline gives CDR1 GTSNPN, CDR2 SVGIG (reference sequence). This CDR3 has 11 amino acids. Trimming took 0 bases from V and 4 from J, leaving 4 bases between them. CDR3 amino acids: CAWSVRYEQYF. The CDR3 bases are TGTGCCTGGAGTGTAAGGTACGAGCAGTACTTC.

This clonotype occurred a few times. This chain links TRBV9 with TRBJ2-7; 8 bases are a match to TRBD2. Germline trimming cut 3 bases from V and 5 bases from J; bases unmatched to any gene: 7. This CDR3 has 14 amino acids. The germline gives CDR1 SGDLS, CDR2 YYNGEE. In nucleotides, the CDR3 is TGTGCCAGCAGCGCCTCGGGGGGGCATAACGAGCAGTACTTC. It yields the protein CASSASGGHNEQYF. Combining the CDR3 with reference TRBV9 and TRBJ2-7 gives the whole variable domain DSGVTQTPKHLITATGQRVTLRCSPRSGDLSVYWYQQSLDQGLQFLIQYYNGEERAKGNILERFSAQQFPDLHSELNLSSLELGDSALYFCASSASGGHNEQYFGPGTRLTVT.

The chain carries TRBV29-1 and TRBJ1-6; 7 bases match TRBD1. Per germline, CDR1 SQVTM and CDR2 ANQGSEA. The CDR3 length is 14 residues. The J segment lost 10 bases and the V segment lost 6 bases, leaving 12 bases of the junction unmatched. The CDR3 DNA reads as TGCAGCGTCGGGCGACAGGGTAAATTGTCACCCCTCCACTTT. Its protein product is CSVGRQGKLSPLHF.

V gene TRBV4-1 combines with J gene TRBJ2-7, with TRBD1 as a possible D gene (6 bases). The CDR3 consists of 14 residues. Germline V lookup: CDR1 MGHRA, CDR2 YSYEKL. The V and J ends lost 5 bases and 2 bases respectively, with 13 bases between them. CDR3 amino acids: CASSSQGRAYEQYF. CDR3 sequence (DNA): TGCGCCAGCAGCTCACAGGGAAGAGCCTACGAGCAGTACTTC.

The chain recombines TRBV6-1 with TRBJ2-7; the match to TRBD1 covers 9 bases. The CDR3 length is 15 residues. CDR1 MNHNS and CDR2 SASEGT come from the germline V gene. With 0 bases clipped from V and 0 bases from J, the junction kept 0 bases outside the gene matches. This CDR3 reads CASSEADRGSYEQYF. The CDR3 nucleotides are TGTGCCAGCAGTGAAGCGGACAGGGGCTCCTACGAGCAGTACTTC.

Of note for this clonotype: The junction departs from the called germline gene at one end, perhaps through a read error. V is TRBV28 and J is TRBJ2-5, with TRBD2 matching 9 bases. This CDR3 has 15 amino acids. Germline values: CDR1 MDHEN, CDR2 SYDVKM. For the CDR3, the DNA is TGTGTCAGCAGTTTAAGCGGGGGGATGGGAGAGACCCAGTACTTC. Encoded protein: CVSSLSGGMGETQYF. Full variable domain (remainder filled in from reference TRBV28 and TRBJ2-5): DVKVTQSSRYLVKRTGEKVFLECVQDMDHENMFWYRQDPGLGLRLIYFSYDVKMKEKGDIPEGYSVSREKKERFSLILESASTNQTSMYLCVSSLSGGMGETQYFGPGTRLLVL.